One and the same sample provided the 8 T cell receptor beta chains below, sequenced in a study of blood T cell repertoires in COVID-19. Measured with immunoSEQ multiplex PCR; TCRdb has only the in-frame clones, and not every one. The repertoire holds over 250,000 clones, with around 90% as singletons. Sequencing input: PBMCs or T cells enriched from blood (not recorded which). All receptors come from a woman in her 30s who had recovered from COVID-19.

Note on this clone: The sample has other DNA sequences that encode this CDR3 too. CDR3 nucleotide sequence: TGTGCCAGCAGCTTGGACAGGGAAGGTTACGAGCAGTACTTC. Translation: CASSLDREGYEQYF. This rearrangement joins TRBV7-2 to TRBJ2-7, with 8 bases lining up with TRBD1. V trimming: 3 bases; J trimming: 4 bases; junction bases outside the gene matches: 5. Per the germline V gene, CDR1 is SGHTA and CDR2 is FQGNSA. The CDR3 is 14 amino acids.

The chain employs TRBV18 and TRBJ1-4; 9 bases align to TRBD1. There are 15 residues in the CDR3. V was clipped by 0 bases and J by 7 bases; unmatched bases: 3. Germline V lookup: CDR1 KGHSH, CDR2 LQKENI. As DNA, the CDR3 is TGTGCCAGCTCACCACCGGGACAGGGCATTGAAAAACTGTTTTTT. This sequence encodes CASSPPGQGIEKLFF. Full variable domain (outside the CDR3, taken from reference TRBV18 and TRBJ1-4): NAGVMQNPRHLVRRRGQEARLRCSPMKGHSHVYWYRQLPEEGLKFMVYLQKENIIDESGMPKERFSAEFPKEGPSILRIQQVVRGDSAAYFCASSPPGQGIEKLFFGSGTQLSVL.

This clone is a singleton in its sample. The chain employs TRBV15 and TRBJ2-6; the D is unclear. CDR1 is LNHNV and CDR2 is YYDKDF in the germline V gene (reference sequence). CDR3 size: 16 residues. Trimming removed 0 bases from V and 0 bases from J, with 6 bases in between. The CDR3 nucleotides read TGTGCCACCAGCAGAGATCGAGGCTCTGGGGCCAACGTCCTGACTTTC. Translation: CATSRDRGSGANVLTF.

This chain joins TRBV5-6 and TRBJ2-7; possibly TRBD1 for D (8 bases). The germline V gene has CDR1 SGHDT and CDR2 YYEEEE. The germline V and J ends were trimmed by 4 bases and 2 bases, with 19 bases remaining between them. CDR3 length equals 16 residues. The DNA for the CDR3 is TGTGCCAGCAGCGCAGGACAGGGAGGGCTTCCCTACGAGCAGTACTTC. It specifies CASSAGQGGLPYEQYF. Looking up the rest from reference TRBV5-6 and TRBJ2-7 gives the full variable domain: DAGVTQSPTHLIKTRGQQVTLRCSPKSGHDTVSWYQQALGQGPQFIFQYYEEEERQRGNFPDRFSGHQFPNYSSELNVNALLLGDSALYLCASSAGQGGLPYEQYFGPGTRLTVT.

Concerning this clone: At the DNA level, this CDR3 is encoded by other sequences in the same sample as well. This chain links TRBV19 with TRBJ2-1; no definite D call. Germline CDR1 and CDR2: LNHDA and SQIVND (reference sequence). The CDR3 is 12 residues long. Trimming removed 1 base at V and 8 bases at J, with 6 bases between. CDR3 region: CASSIVGDEQFF. CDR3 in DNA: TGTGCCAGTAGTATAGTCGGAGATGAGCAGTTCTTC.

The chain uses TRBV28 and TRBJ1-2; D unclear. Germline V CDR1 and CDR2: MDHEN, SYDVKM. V dropped 6 bases and J dropped 4 bases, with 12 bases sitting between them. This CDR3 is built from 13 residues. Written as DNA, the CDR3 is TGTGCCAGCAGCTCCGGACTGGGCTATGGCTACACCTTC. It encodes CASSSGLGYGYTF.

The gene calls are TRBV9 and TRBJ1-3; perhaps TRBD1 as D (6 bases). Germline V gives CDR1 SGDLS, CDR2 YYNGEE. V lost 0 bases and J lost 0, with 10 bases in between. The CDR3 sequence is 16 residues long. DNA for the CDR3: TGTGCCAGCAGCGTAGGAGGGGGAAGCTCTGGAAACACCATATATTTT. Amino acid sequence: CASSVGGGSSGNTIYF.

This rearrangement joins TRBV28 to TRBJ1-2; D remains unclear. V lost 6 bases and J 5 bases, leaving 10 bases between the germline ends. The CDR3 runs to 12 residues. The germline V gene has CDR1 MDHEN and CDR2 SYDVKM. The DNA of the CDR3 is TGTGCCAGCAGACCAGGTGTTTATGGCTACACCTTC. Protein sequence: CASRPGVYGYTF.